The source of this T cell receptor (beta chain) is a study of T cells after yellow fever vaccination. In the case of this clonotype: Antigen unknown.

Making TCR cDNA involved 5'RACE template switching, which added UMIs and a universal primer site. TCRdb independently ran MiXCR on the 5' RACE reads; one entry per CDR3 protein. Counted here are roughly 500,000 distinct CDR3 sequences, 15% to 20% occurring once; the ten biggest clones make up roughly an eighth. Whole-study findings and limits: There was a small share of clonotypes that showed up in both the CD4 and CD8 compartments. The secondary response was weaker, and its peak arrived faster, on day 5 versus 15. Post-booster repertoires again held most primary-vaccination clones (approximately 96% CD4, about 88% CD8).

Trimming cost V 5 bases and J 3 bases, with 14 bases left between them. Germline CDR1 SEHNR, CDR2 FQNEAQ (reference sequence). There are 15 residues in the CDR3. The rearrangement joins TRBV7-9 to TRBJ1-5; a weak D match, TRBD1 (6 bases). The specimen was PBMCs, collected 15 days after the yellow fever booster vaccination. The receptor's source is a man aged 30-40 years who received the YFV17D yellow fever vaccine. The CDR3 DNA is TGTGCCAGCAGCCAGGGCACAGGGAACAATCAGCCCCAGCATTTT. It codes for CASSQGTGNNQPQHF.